A selection of T cell receptor beta chains follows, all from one sample in a study of shared clonotypes between healthy human individuals. Profiled with immunoSEQ multiplex PCR; TCRdb holds only in-frame clones, not every one. The sample has 2 million to 2.5 million clones, over 90% seen once; the top ten hold about 0.39%. Sequencing was done on a sample of naive CD4+ T cells from PBMCs. These receptors were taken from a man aged 18 to 35 in good health. Some clones in this sample may be carry-over from other donors' samples. The CDR3 runs from the conserved cysteine through the conserved F or W. The D gene is left open where the match is weak. Size values are once, few and many counts, or a class for expanded clones, and some rows have none.

d_call,clone_size,j_call,v_call,cdr3_aa,cdr3_nt
TRBD2,-,TRBJ2-7,TRBV5-4,CASSHQASGSRYEQYF,TGTGCCAGCAGCCATCAGGCTAGCGGGAGTCGCTACGAGCAGTACTTC
-,-,TRBJ2-7,TRBV30,CAWSADRTYEQYF,TGTGCCTGGAGTGCCGACAGAACCTACGAGCAGTACTTC
-,-,TRBJ2-3,TRBV9,CASSVEALSTDTQYF,TGTGCCAGCAGCGTAGAGGCCCTAAGCACAGATACGCAGTATTTT
-,-,TRBJ2-7,TRBV20-1,CSASPGSEQYF,TGCAGTGCTTCCCCAGGAAGCGAGCAGTACTTC
-,-,TRBJ1-2,TRBV19,CASSIVFGGGTGGYTF,TGTGCCAGTAGTATAGTCTTCGGCGGGGGCACGGGCGGCTACACCTTC
-,-,TRBJ1-4,TRBV7-8,CASSPVVDVVGANEKLFF,TGTGCCAGCAGCCCTGTTGTTGACGTAGTGGGGGCTAATGAAAAACTGTTTTTT
-,-,TRBJ2-7,TRBV5-1,CASSLGRSVMYEQYF,TGCGCCAGCAGCCTGGGCAGGAGCGTTATGTACGAGCAGTACTTC
-,few,TRBJ1-5,TRBV5-6,CASSLGDSLGRPQHF,TGTGCCAGCAGCTTGGGTGACAGCCTCGGGAGGCCCCAGCATTTT
-,-,TRBJ2-1,TRBV29-1,CSVSTSPYNEQFF,TGCAGCGTTAGTACCAGTCCCTACAATGAGCAGTTCTTC
-,-,TRBJ1-1,TRBV28,CASSLSGRRNTEAFF,TGTGCCAGCAGTTTATCGGGACGTAGGAACACTGAAGCTTTCTTT
-,-,TRBJ1-1,TRBV5-1,CASSLDGLNTEAFF,TGCGCCAGCAGCTTGGATGGGCTGAACACTGAAGCTTTCTTT
TRBD1,-,TRBJ1-1,TRBV10-3,CAISESDRGAEAFF,TGTGCCATCAGTGAGTCCGACAGGGGGGCTGAAGCTTTCTTT
TRBD1,once,TRBJ1-2,TRBV2,CASTGPGTGNYGYTF,TGTGCCAGCACCGGGCCCGGGACAGGCAACTATGGCTACACCTTC
TRBD2,-,TRBJ2-3,TRBV5-1,CASSLTGLADTDTQYF,TGCGCCAGCAGCTTAACGGGACTAGCGGACACAGATACGCAGTATTTT
TRBD2,-,TRBJ2-3,TRBV5-1,CASSLAASGDTSTDTQYF,TGCGCCAGCAGCTTGGCGGCTAGCGGGGATACTAGCACAGATACGCAGTATTTT
TRBD1,-,TRBJ2-2,TRBV2,CASSLGQGAWTGELFF,TGTGCCAGCAGTCTGGGACAGGGGGCGTGGACCGGGGAGCTGTTTTTT
-,-,TRBJ2-5,TRBV6-1,CASSKGTWGQETQYF,TGTGCCAGCAGTAAAGGGACTTGGGGCCAAGAGACCCAGTACTTC
-,-,TRBJ1-1,TRBV5-1,CASSLVIGSLTEAFF,TGCGCCAGCAGCTTGGTAATAGGAAGCCTCACTGAAGCTTTCTTT
-,-,TRBJ2-6,TRBV19,CASSLYVYSGANVLTF,TGTGCCAGTAGTTTGTACGTTTACTCTGGGGCCAACGTCCTGACTTTC
-,-,TRBJ2-2,TRBV5-1,CASSLVVDPPGELFF,TGCGCCAGCAGCTTGGTTGTGGACCCCCCCGGGGAGCTGTTTTTT
-,once,TRBJ1-1,TRBV5-1,CASSFRKGVSEAFF,TGCGCCAGCAGCTTCAGAAAAGGAGTCTCAGAAGCTTTCTTT
-,once,TRBJ1-2,TRBV4-3,CASSQRGGLGYTF,TGCGCCAGCAGCCAAAGGGGGGGATTAGGCTACACCTTC
-,-,TRBJ2-7,TRBV7-9,CASSLSGQGGSEQYF,TGTGCCAGCAGCTTAAGCGGACAGGGAGGGTCGGAGCAGTACTTC
-,once,TRBJ1-4,TRBV30,CACSQRFSNEKLFF,TGTGCCTGTTCCCAGCGATTCTCTAATGAAAAACTGTTTTTT
-,-,TRBJ2-1,TRBV7-9,CARTNAAGEQFF,TGTGCCAGGACTAATGCGGCCGGAGAGCAGTTCTTC
TRBD2,-,TRBJ2-2,TRBV11-2,CASSLEGLAENTGELFF,TGTGCCAGCAGCTTAGAAGGCCTAGCGGAGAACACCGGGGAGCTGTTTTTT
TRBD2,-,TRBJ2-2,TRBV14,CASSPLGGTGELFF,TGTGCCAGCAGTCCCCTGGGGGGGACCGGGGAGCTGTTTTTT
-,-,TRBJ2-5,TRBV28,CASRLMETQYF,TGTGCCAGCAGGCTGATGGAGACCCAGTACTTC
-,-,TRBJ1-5,TRBV5-1,CASSLFANQPQHF,TGCGCCAGCAGCTTGTTCGCCAATCAGCCCCAGCATTTT
TRBD2,-,TRBJ2-3,TRBV10-1,CASSCPGTSSTDTQYF,TGCGCCAGCAGTTGTCCCGGGACTAGCAGCACAGATACGCAGTATTTT
-,-,TRBJ1-1,TRBV7-9,CASRSDRGGSTTEAFF,TGTGCCAGCAGGAGCGACCGAGGGGGGAGTACCACTGAAGCTTTCTTT
-,-,TRBJ2-5,TRBV7-9,CASSLTETQYF,TGTGCCAGCAGCCTTACGGAGACCCAGTACTTC
-,-,TRBJ2-3,TRBV7-3,CASSLSGGISTDTQYF,TGTGCCAGCAGCTTAAGTGGCGGGATTAGCACAGATACGCAGTATTTT
TRBD1,-,TRBJ2-7,TRBV28,CVSSNHPGTGAYEQYF,TGTGTCAGCAGTAACCACCCCGGGACAGGGGCCTACGAGCAGTACTTC
TRBD1,-,TRBJ1-4,TRBV28,CASSSGKGQVGEKLFF,TGTGCCAGCAGTTCCGGGAAGGGACAGGTTGGCGAAAAACTGTTTTTT
-,-,TRBJ2-6,TRBV18,CASSPVIGAGGANVLTF,TGTGCCAGCTCACCGGTGATAGGGGCTGGTGGGGCCAACGTCCTGACTTTC
-,-,TRBJ1-5,TRBV15,CATSSPPRGARQPQHF,TGTGCCACCAGCAGCCCCCCCCGGGGGGCGCGACAGCCCCAGCATTTT
TRBD2,-,TRBJ2-3,TRBV2,CASSIGLAGGPDTQYF,TGTGCCAGCAGTATCGGACTAGCGGGAGGGCCGGATACGCAGTATTTT
-,-,TRBJ2-7,TRBV16,CASSLRILGDEQYF,TGTGCCAGCAGCCTTAGAATTTTGGGGGACGAGCAGTACTTC
-,-,TRBJ1-5,TRBV6-5,CASRKGQKYQPQHF,TGTGCCAGCAGGAAAGGACAGAAATATCAGCCCCAGCATTTT
TRBD1,-,TRBJ2-7,TRBV2,CASFDRGASYEQYF,TGTGCCAGCTTCGACAGGGGGGCCTCCTACGAGCAGTACTTC
-,-,TRBJ2-1,TRBV9,CASSVSPGVGNEQFF,TGTGCCAGCAGCGTGTCACCCGGGGTGGGCAATGAGCAGTTCTTC
TRBD1,-,TRBJ2-1,TRBV6-6,CASSRTGGSDNEQFF,TGTGCCAGCAGTAGAACAGGGGGAAGCGACAATGAGCAGTTCTTC
-,-,TRBJ2-5,TRBV18,CASSPGVGANLLGETQYF,TGTGCCAGCTCACCCGGAGTGGGGGCGAACCTCCTTGGGGAGACCCAGTACTTC
-,-,TRBJ2-4,TRBV11-2,CASSLVNEGLIQYF,TGTGCCAGCAGCTTAGTAAATGAGGGGCTAATTCAGTACTTC
-,few,TRBJ2-1,TRBV28,CASRTGGPPYNEQFF,TGTGCCAGCAGGACCGGCGGACCGCCCTACAATGAGCAGTTCTTC
TRBD2,-,TRBJ2-1,TRBV4-2,CASSQEVLSGRVGEQFF,TGTGCCAGCAGCCAAGAGGTTCTTAGCGGGAGGGTCGGTGAGCAGTTCTTC
-,-,TRBJ2-3,TRBV2,CASSLGNRGQYF,TGTGCCAGCAGTCTAGGAAACCGAGGGCAGTATTTT
-,-,TRBJ1-1,TRBV7-8,CASSLRGYQRTEAFF,TGTGCCAGCAGCTTAAGAGGGTACCAAAGGACTGAAGCTTTCTTT
TRBD2,-,TRBJ2-2,TRBV5-1,CASSATSGRAGELFF,TGCGCCAGCAGCGCTACTAGCGGGAGGGCCGGGGAGCTGTTTTTT
-,once,TRBJ1-2,TRBV18,CASSPRSVYGYTF,TGTGCCAGCTCACCACGCAGTGTCTATGGCTACACCTTC
-,-,TRBJ2-1,TRBV28,CASSSYTPMSGEQFF,TGTGCCAGCAGTTCTTATACCCCAATGTCAGGTGAGCAGTTCTTC
-,-,TRBJ1-2,TRBV23-1,CASSRDSLADGYTF,TGCGCCAGCAGCAGGGACTCTCTAGCCGATGGCTACACCTTC
-,once,TRBJ1-2,TRBV18,CASSPIVYYGYTF,TGTGCCAGCTCACCAATCGTTTACTATGGCTACACCTTC
-,few,TRBJ1-2,TRBV2,CASRPGQAGYTF,TGTGCCAGCAGGCCGGGACAAGCAGGCTACACCTTC
-,-,TRBJ1-2,TRBV11-2,CASSQTAYGYTF,TGTGCCAGCAGCCAGACAGCATATGGCTACACCTTC
-,few,TRBJ1-5,TRBV28,CASSLWGQQGQPQHF,TGTGCCAGCAGTTTATGGGGTCAACAGGGTCAGCCCCAGCATTTT